Listed here are 26 T cell receptor beta chains from one sample, sequenced in a study of shared clonotypes between healthy human individuals. Data came from immunoSEQ multiplex PCR; TCRdb stores just in-frame clones and leaves some out. The sample yields 2 million to 2.5 million clones, around 92% seen once. Specimen: naive CD4+ T cells from PBMCs. Subset indicated: CD45RA+ positively selected. Receptors were obtained from a young man in good health. Some clones in this sample may be carry-over from other donors' samples.

The rearrangement links TRBV6-5 to TRBJ2-7; 7 bases fit TRBD2. The CDR3 is 15 amino acids. The trim removed 2 bases at V and 0 bases at J, leaving 4 bases unmatched. CDR1 is MNHEY, CDR2 SVGAGI, per germline. CDR3 in DNA: TGTGCCAGCAGTTACAACCTAGCGGCCTCCTACGAGCAGTACTTC. It codes for CASSYNLAASYEQYF.

The chain recombines TRBV19 with TRBJ1-6, with a possible D match to TRBD1 (6 bases). The CDR3 length is 15 residues. The germline gives CDR1 LNHDA, CDR2 SQIVND (reference sequence). V lost 7 bases to trimming and J lost 10 bases, with 20 bases between them. CDR3 sequence: CASNRGHTGGSPLHF. The CDR3 bases are TGTGCCAGTAACCGGGGACACACAGGAGGATCACCCCTCCACTTT.

CDR3 region: CASSLVYRGASTDTQYF. The CDR3 DNA follows: TGTGCCAGCAGCTTAGTCTACCGGGGGGCGAGCACAGATACGCAGTATTTT. This rearrangement joins TRBV7-2 to TRBJ2-3, with D perhaps TRBD2 (7 bases). Trimming shortened V by 1 base and J by 0 bases, and 14 bases separated the two germline ends. In germline, CDR1 is SGHTA, CDR2 FQGNSA. This CDR3 is built from 17 residues.

The chain has TRBV7-2 and TRBJ2-7; tentatively, D is TRBD1 (7 bases). V was cut by 5 bases and J by 6 bases, with 20 bases left in between. The CDR3 sequence is 15 residues long. Germline lookup yields CDR1 SGHTA and CDR2 FQGNSA. The CDR3 bases are TGTGCCAGCAGCCCACCCCTCTTGGAGGGGGCCGAGCAGTACTTC. Protein product: CASSPPLLEGAEQYF.

The chain uses TRBV5-1 and TRBJ2-5; 11 nucleotides match TRBD2. Trimming cost V 0 bases and J 4 bases; bases outside gene matches: 8. The CDR3 covers 17 residues. CDR1 SGHRS and CDR2 YFSETQ come from the germline V gene. The CDR3 DNA sequence: TGCGCCAGCAGCTTGGGCCTAGCGGGAGGTGTGACAGAGACCCAGTACTTC. Residues: CASSLGLAGGVTETQYF.

The gene calls are TRBV28 and TRBJ1-5; 11 bases match TRBD1. The CDR3 is 15 amino acids. Germline trimming cut 3 bases from V and 7 bases from J; bases unmatched to any gene: 5. In germline, CDR1 is MDHEN, CDR2 SYDVKM. Written as DNA, the CDR3 is TGTGCCAGCAGTTTCGTGGGACAGGGGGTCCAGCCCCAGCATTTT. This sequence encodes CASSFVGQGVQPQHF.

The chain employs TRBV9 and TRBJ2-1, with a weak D call TRBD1 (6 bases). The V end lost 4 bases, the J end lost 4 bases, and 15 bases lay between the germline ends. CDR1 is SGDLS and CDR2 is YYNGEE in the germline V gene. This CDR3 contains 15 residues. The CDR3 protein is CASSPSLGAYNEQFF. In nucleotides, the CDR3 is TGTGCCAGCAGCCCGAGTTTGGGGGCGTACAATGAGCAGTTCTTC.

The chain recombines TRBV5-1 with TRBJ2-3, with TRBD2 as a possible D gene (6 bases). CDR1 is SGHRS and CDR2 is YFSETQ in the germline V gene. The ends were cut back, 4 bases at V and 2 bases at J, with 20 bases in the middle. This CDR3 has 17 amino acids. The CDR3 DNA is TGCGCCAGCAGCCCAAGGACTACACCCAGATCCACAGATACGCAGTATTTT. This gives the protein CASSPRTTPRSTDTQYF.

This chain connects TRBV5-8 to TRBJ2-7, with a tentative D call TRBD2 (5 bases). This CDR3 is built from 13 residues. V was pared by 1 base and J by 2 bases, with 7 bases between. CDR1 is SGHTS and CDR2 is YDEGEE in the germline V gene. The CDR3 DNA sequence: TGTGCCAGCAGCTTGCGGCGGGCCTACGAGCAGTACTTC. Protein: CASSLRRAYEQYF. Combining the CDR3 with reference TRBV5-8 and TRBJ2-7 gives the whole variable domain EAGVTQSPTHLIKTRGQQATLRCSPISGHTSVYWYQQALGLGLQFLLWYDEGEERNRGNFPPRFSGRQFPNYSSELNVNALELEDSALYLCASSLRRAYEQYFGPGTRLTVT.

This clone was counted once. The genes are TRBV9 and TRBJ2-3; 9 bases agree with TRBD2. J gave up 4 bases and V 2 bases, and 5 bases lay outside the gene matches. Germline CDR1 and CDR2: SGDLS and YYNGEE. This CDR3 contains 15 residues. For the CDR3, the DNA is TGTGCCAGCAGCGTTATAGCGGGAGTGCCAGATACGCAGTATTTT. This gives the protein CASSVIAGVPDTQYF. The variable domain in full, with the rest retrieved from reference TRBV9 and TRBJ2-3, is DSGVTQTPKHLITATGQRVTLRCSPRSGDLSVYWYQQSLDQGLQFLIQYYNGEERAKGNILERFSAQQFPDLHSELNLSSLELGDSALYFCASSVIAGVPDTQYFGPGTRLTVL.

This rearrangement joins TRBV11-2 to TRBJ2-3; a possible D gene is TRBD1 (6 bases). Trimming took 2 bases from V and 1 from J, leaving 10 bases between them. This CDR3 comprises 15 residues. Germline-derived CDR1 and CDR2 are SGHAT and FQNNGV. CDR3: CASSLPAGGTDTQYF. CDR3 DNA sequence: TGTGCCAGCAGCTTACCCGCAGGGGGCACAGATACGCAGTATTTT.

This chain's CDR3 is CASSGGLAGGTAHEQYF. The CDR3 nucleotides are TGCGCCAGCAGCGGGGGACTAGCGGGAGGTACTGCCCACGAGCAGTACTTC. The chain couples TRBV5-1 to TRBJ2-7, with TRBD2 matching 15 bases. The germline gives CDR1 SGHRS, CDR2 YFSETQ. The V segment lost 4 bases and the J segment 5 bases; nucleotides outside the gene matches: 10. The CDR3 is 17 residues long.

This clone was observed a handful of times. The chain recombines TRBV25-1 with TRBJ1-1; D unclear. CDR1 and CDR2 from the germline V gene are MGHDK and SYGVNS. Trimming left V 1 base short and J 0 bases short, with 9 bases between. CDR3 size: 15 residues. CDR3 in amino acids: CASSELGRLNTEAFF. CDR3 bases: TGTGCCAGCAGTGAATTGGGCAGGCTGAACACTGAAGCTTTCTTT.

The chain employs TRBV18 and TRBJ2-7, with D possibly matching TRBD1 (6 bases). There are 14 residues in the CDR3. Germline-derived CDR1 and CDR2 are KGHSH and LQKENI. The V end lost 1 base, the J end lost 1 base, and 8 bases lay between the germline ends. The CDR3 loop reads CASSPLGQSYEQYF. CDR3 coding DNA: TGTGCCAGCTCACCACTCGGACAGTCCTACGAGCAGTACTTC.

This clone occurred once. The rearrangement joins TRBV18 to TRBJ1-2, with 7 bases that match TRBD1. In germline, CDR1 is KGHSH, CDR2 LQKENI. The CDR3 is 13 residues long. V gave up 2 bases and J gave up 8 bases; unmatched junction bases: 5. This CDR3 reads CASSPLGGDGYTF. CDR3 DNA sequence: TGTGCCAGCTCACCATTAGGGGGCGACGGCTACACCTTC.

V is TRBV5-1 and J is TRBJ2-2, with 7 bases aligning to TRBD1. J lost 4 bases, V lost 4 bases, and 10 bases had no gene match. CDR1 and CDR2 (germline): SGHRS, YFSETQ. This CDR3 is built from 16 residues. CDR3 region: CASSQRGQTLTGELFF. CDR3 nucleotides: TGCGCCAGCAGCCAGAGGGGACAGACACTCACCGGGGAGCTGTTTTTT.

J is TRBJ2-7 and V is TRBV7-2; 9 nucleotides match TRBD2. The J segment lost 2 bases and the V segment lost 1 base, leaving 3 bases of the junction unmatched. In germline, CDR1 is SGHTA, CDR2 FQGNSA. The CDR3 extends over 15 amino acids. CDR3 residues: CASSLDSGRTYEQYF. In DNA, the CDR3 is TGTGCCAGCAGCTTAGACAGCGGGAGGACCTACGAGCAGTACTTC.

With regard to this clone: This specimen includes other DNA sequences encoding the same CDR3. The V gene is TRBV7-2, the J gene TRBJ2-1; D gene uncertain. This CDR3 contains 15 residues. From germline, CDR1 is SGHTA and CDR2 FQGNSA. V lost 5 bases and J 3 bases, leaving 14 bases between the germline ends. Here the CDR3 DNA reads TGTGCCAGCAGCCTCGACCCCGGAAGCTACAATGAGCAGTTCTTC. It specifies CASSLDPGSYNEQFF.

The gene calls are TRBV7-2 and TRBJ2-7, with 9 bases fitting TRBD2. This CDR3 contains 15 residues. J gave up 3 bases and V 2 bases, and 5 bases lay outside the gene matches. The germline gives CDR1 SGHTA, CDR2 FQGNSA. CDR3 sequence (DNA): TGTGCCAGCAGCTTACAAGCGGGAGGTATCTACGAGCAGTACTTC. It translates to CASSLQAGGIYEQYF.

The rearrangement uses TRBV28 and TRBJ2-7; 10 bases match TRBD2. The junction had 14 bases not matched to a gene; V was cut back by 10 bases and J by 2 bases. The CDR3 contains 16 residues. Germline assignment: CDR1 MDHEN and CDR2 SYDVKM. In DNA, the CDR3 is TGTGCCACCCGGGGGGCTAGCGGGAGAGCGACCTACGAGCAGTACTTC. Translation gives CATRGASGRATYEQYF.

V and J are TRBV18 and TRBJ1-1; perhaps TRBD1 as D (5 bases). The germline V and J ends were trimmed by 4 bases and 3 bases, with 15 bases remaining between them. CDR1 is KGHSH and CDR2 is LQKENI in the germline V gene. The CDR3 is made up of 15 amino acids. CDR3 region: CASSLSRDFYTEAFF. In nucleotides, the CDR3 is TGTGCCAGCTCACTCTCTAGGGACTTTTACACTGAAGCTTTCTTT.

This chain joins TRBV9 and TRBJ2-7; 7 bases align to TRBD1. This CDR3 has 17 amino acids. With V trimmed by 4 bases and J by 2 bases, 15 bases remained unmatched. From germline, CDR1 is SGDLS and CDR2 YYNGEE. The DNA for the CDR3 is TGTGCCAGCAGCACCCAACCCGTACAGGGGCCCCCCTACGAGCAGTACTTC. Translated: CASSTQPVQGPPYEQYF.

V gene TRBV15 combines with J gene TRBJ2-3; tentatively, D is TRBD2 (5 bases). The CDR3 length is 13 residues. Germline-derived CDR1 and CDR2 are LNHNV and YYDKDF (reference sequence). The ends were cut back, 8 bases at V and 3 bases at J, with 12 bases in the middle. The CDR3 nucleotides read TGTGCCACCTTGGAGGTTCCGACAGATACGCAGTATTTT. Protein product: CATLEVPTDTQYF.

With respect to this clone: The junction shows a germline mismatch at one end, possibly a read error. CDR3 nucleotide sequence: TGTGCCAGCCGTGACGGGGTCAATCAGCCCCAGCATTTT. Encoded protein: CASRDGVNQPQHF. The chain links TRBV6-1 to TRBJ1-5; D uncertain. This CDR3 is built from 13 residues. Germline V CDR1 and CDR2: MNHNS, SASEGT.

This clone was observed once. The chain is built from TRBV19 and TRBJ2-7; D not resolved. This CDR3 is built from 15 residues. The germline V gene encodes CDR1 LNHDA and CDR2 SQIVND (reference sequence). V was cut by 5 bases and J by 3 bases, with 17 bases left in between. This CDR3 is CASSAKNTPYYEQYF. In nucleotides, the CDR3 is TGTGCCAGTAGTGCCAAGAATACCCCCTACTACGAGCAGTACTTC. The full variable domain, rest sourced from reference TRBV19 and TRBJ2-7, is DGGITQSPKYLFRKEGQNVTLSCEQNLNHDAMYWYRQDPGQGLRLIYYSQIVNDFQKGDIAEGYSVSREKKESFPLTVTSAQKNPTAFYLCASSAKNTPYYEQYFGPGTRLTVT.

V usage is TRBV7-9 and J usage is TRBJ2-5, with D tentatively TRBD1 or TRBD2 (6 bases each). The J call is doubtful: the DNA matches TRBJ2-7 better. The CDR3 contains 14 residues. Germline V lookup: CDR1 SEHNR, CDR2 FQNEAQ (reference sequence). CDR3 bases: TGTGCCAGCAGCAAAAGGGGGGCATCCTACGAGCAGTACTTC. Amino acid sequence: CASSKRGASYEQYF.